The next 16 T cell receptor beta chains were all read from a single sample in a study of shared clonotypes between healthy human individuals. This table comes from immunoSEQ multiplex PCR, and its TCRdb copy is limited to in-frame clones, with some not included. The sample contains about 480,000 clones, roughly 78% of which appear only once. The sample consisted of PBMCs. These receptors came from a woman in her 40s in good health. Some clones in this sample may be carry-over from other donors' samples.

The V and J genes are TRBV9 and TRBJ2-1, with D unresolved. Looked up from germline, CDR1 is SGDLS and CDR2 is YYNGEE. The CDR3 runs to 14 residues. V lost 4 bases and J 2 bases, leaving 10 bases between the germline ends. This chain's CDR3 is CASSYQLAYNEQFF. The CDR3 DNA sequence: TGTGCCAGCAGCTATCAGCTGGCCTACAATGAGCAGTTCTTC.

The chain employs TRBV2 and TRBJ2-5, with TRBD2 matching 9 bases. V was pared by 3 bases and J by 5 bases, with 4 bases of the junction left unmatched. Germline CDR1 and CDR2: SNHLY and FYNNEI. The CDR3 extends over 14 amino acids. CDR3 residues: CASSEGTSRETQYF. The CDR3 DNA sequence: TGTGCCAGCAGTGAGGGGACTAGCAGGGAGACCCAGTACTTC.

This chain links TRBV6-5 with TRBJ2-3; either TRBD1 or TRBD2 may fit D (5 bases each). This CDR3 contains 15 residues. Germline values: CDR1 MNHEY, CDR2 SVGAGI. V was shortened by 3 bases and J by 2 bases, with 12 bases between the two germline ends. The CDR3 coding sequence is TGTGCCAGCAGTTATGGGGGTCGGGCCACAGATACGCAGTATTTT. Protein: CASSYGGRATDTQYF.

This clone was seen a single time. The chain is built from TRBV28 and TRBJ2-7; 9 bases match TRBD1. Germline V CDR1 and CDR2: MDHEN, SYDVKM. V lost 4 bases and J lost 3; bases outside the gene matches: 10. The CDR3 loop spans 16 amino acids. CDR3 in amino acids: CASSSPPKTGGYEQYF. CDR3 DNA: TGTGCCAGCAGTTCCCCCCCTAAGACAGGGGGCTACGAGCAGTACTTC. Full variable domain (remainder filled in from reference TRBV28 and TRBJ2-7): DVKVTQSSRYLVKRTGEKVFLECVQDMDHENMFWYRQDPGLGLRLIYFSYDVKMKEKGDIPEGYSVSREKKERFSLILESASTNQTSMYLCASSSPPKTGGYEQYFGPGTRLTVT.

As concerns this clone: One junction end disagrees with the germline gene, perhaps due to a read error. The V gene is TRBV28, the J gene TRBJ1-5; the D gene is possibly TRBD1 (5 bases). This CDR3 has 12 residues. The germline CDR1 and CDR2 sequences are MDHEN and SYDVKM. CDR3 DNA: TGTGCCAGCAGTTGGGCGTCTGGGCAGGGTTTTTTC. Protein product: CASSWASGQGFF.

This chain uses TRBV5-1 with TRBJ1-1, with D tentatively TRBD1 (5 bases). Per germline, CDR1 SGHRS and CDR2 YFSETQ. The CDR3 sequence is 14 residues long. V was shortened by 2 bases and J by 3 bases, with 11 bases between the two germline ends. CDR3 DNA sequence: TGCGCCAGCAGCTTTGGGGGGTTCGACACTGAAGCTTTCTTT. Amino acid sequence: CASSFGGFDTEAFF.

The J gene is TRBJ2-1, the V gene TRBV27; TRBD2 agrees at 13 bases. The CDR3 covers 16 residues. Per germline, CDR1 MNHEY and CDR2 SMNVEV (reference sequence). With 5 bases clipped from V and 7 bases from J, the junction kept 8 bases outside the gene matches. The CDR3 region is CASSPGLAGVGNEQFF. The CDR3 DNA sequence: TGTGCCAGCAGTCCAGGACTAGCGGGAGTGGGGAATGAGCAGTTCTTC.

The chain employs TRBV7-2 and TRBJ2-6; 8 nucleotides match TRBD2. CDR3 length: 19 residues. The germline gives CDR1 SGHTA, CDR2 FQGNSA. The junction had 8 bases not matched to a gene; V was cut back by 1 base and J by 0 bases. This CDR3 is CASSLVASGSFSGANVLTF. CDR3 DNA: TGTGCCAGCAGCTTAGTAGCGAGCGGGAGCTTCTCTGGGGCCAACGTCCTGACTTTC.

V gene TRBV6-1 combines with J gene TRBJ1-2; D not resolved. Germline V gene data show CDR1 as MNHNS and CDR2 as SASEGT. CDR3 length: 15 residues. The V gene lost 6 bases and the J gene lost 2 bases, with 16 bases spanning the gap. CDR3: CASRGGFLPNYGYTF. The DNA for the CDR3 is TGTGCCAGCAGGGGAGGGTTTCTTCCGAACTATGGCTACACCTTC.

The genes are TRBV6-1 and TRBJ2-7, with D perhaps assigned TRBD1 or TRBD2 (5 bases each). Germline V lookup: CDR1 MNHNS, CDR2 SASEGT. The V and J ends lost 4 bases and 2 bases respectively, with 18 bases between them. The CDR3 is made up of 16 amino acids. CDR3 sequence reads: CASSGGGHGGTYEQYF. The CDR3 DNA reads TGTGCCAGCAGTGGGGGCGGACACGGAGGTACCTACGAGCAGTACTTC.

This clone is a singleton in its sample. The gene calls are TRBV10-3 and TRBJ2-5; TRBD2 is a possible D gene (6 bases). Germline CDR1 ENHRY, CDR2 SYGVKD. The CDR3 contains 13 residues. V was shortened by 2 bases and J by 3 bases, with 7 bases between the two germline ends. DNA of the CDR3: TGTGCCATCAGTGAGCGGGGGAAAGAGACCCAGTACTTC. Translating it yields CAISERGKETQYF.

DNA for the CDR3: TGTGCCAGCAGTTTTTTCGGGACACCCTCCTACAATGAGCAGTTCTTC. The encoded protein is CASSFFGTPSYNEQFF. This chain links TRBV27 with TRBJ2-1; TRBD1 is a possible D gene (6 bases). Trimming cost V 3 bases and J 0 bases, with 12 bases left between them. Germline CDR1 MNHEY, CDR2 SMNVEV (reference sequence). This CDR3 is built from 16 residues.

J is TRBJ2-1 and V is TRBV2, with a weak D call TRBD2 (6 bases). The germline gives CDR1 SNHLY, CDR2 FYNNEI. The CDR3 covers 13 residues. Trimming removed 6 bases from V and 7 bases from J, with 13 bases in between. The DNA for the CDR3 is TGTGCCAGCAGCGGGGGACGGAAGAATGAGCAGTTCTTC. Residues: CASSGGRKNEQFF.

The chain recombines TRBV5-6 with TRBJ1-2, with 8 nucleotides matching TRBD1. From germline, CDR1 is SGHDT and CDR2 YYEEEE. The CDR3 has 15 amino acids. V lost 4 bases to trimming and J lost 5 bases; unmatched junction nucleotides: 10. CDR3 in amino acids: CASSRSLGQGYGYTF. For the CDR3, the DNA is TGTGCCAGCAGCAGATCCCTAGGACAGGGTTATGGCTACACCTTC.

Turning to this clone: An end of the junction does not agree with germline; a read error may underlie this. The chain carries TRBV5-1 and TRBJ1-1; D ambiguous. CDR1 and CDR2 from the germline V gene are SGHRS and YFSETQ. CDR3 size: 13 residues. Here the CDR3 DNA reads TGTGCCAGCAGTGGATTGACGAACACTGAAGCTTTCTTT. This sequence encodes CASSGLTNTEAFF. Combining the CDR3 with reference TRBV5-1 and TRBJ1-1 gives the whole variable domain KAGVTQTPRYLIKTRGQQVTLSCSPISGHRSVSWYQQTPGQGLQFLFEYFSETQRNKGNFPGRFSGRQFSNSRSEMNVSTLELGDSALYLCASSGLTNTEAFFGQGTRLTVV.

This rearrangement joins TRBV2 to TRBJ2-5, with TRBD1 identical over 8 bases. V was clipped by 10 bases and J by 4 bases; unmatched bases: 11. The CDR3 runs to 14 residues. Germline values: CDR1 SNHLY, CDR2 FYNNEI. The CDR3 sequence: CATKTGEFRETQYF. Written as DNA, the CDR3 is TGTGCCACCAAGACAGGGGAGTTTCGAGAGACCCAGTACTTC.